This is a list of T cell receptor beta chains from one sample in a study of CD8 T cells in ankylosing spondylitis. TCRdb re-called the 5' RACE reads with MiXCR, one entry per CDR3 protein. The sample gives 150,000 to 250,000 distinct CDR3 sequences, 9.5% to 15% of which show up once; 16% is in the top ten. What was sequenced was blood, either unsorted or a sorted T cell fraction (not recorded which). The receptor source for this set is a male donor with ankylosing spondylitis or in good health (not recorded which). Both conserved end residues are part of each CDR3. Each record gives: J gene, D gene, clone size, V gene, CDR3 DNA, CDR3 protein. The D gene is left open where the match is weak. A row's size may be missing; if present it is once, few, many or a size class.

TRBJ2-7	.	.	TRBV27	TGTGCCAGCAGTTTTCAGGAGTCCTACGAGCAGTACTTC	CASSFQESYEQYF
TRBJ2-3	TRBD2	few	TRBV12-3/TRBV12-4	TGTGCCAGCAGTGCTAGCGGGAGGATCACAGATACGCAGTATTTT	CASSASGRITDTQYF
TRBJ2-5	.	many	TRBV13	TGTGCCAGCAGCCTCGAAGGGGGGCAAGAGACCCAGTACTTC	CASSLEGGQETQYF
TRBJ1-2	.	.	TRBV4-1	.	CASSQWGAKGYTFSPGYTF
TRBJ2-1	.	many	TRBV16	TGTGCCAGCAGCCAACAAAATGAGCAGTTCTTC	CASSQQNEQFF
TRBJ2-7	.	.	TRBV5-6	TGTGCCAGCAGCTTGGCCACGGGGAAATGGGGCGAGCAGTACTTC	CASSLATGKWGEQYF
TRBJ2-7	.	.	TRBV6-5	TGTGCCAGCAGTTACTTAGGGGGTTACGAGCAGTACTTC	CASSYLGGYEQYF
TRBJ2-7	.	many	TRBV29-1	TGCAGCGTTTACCTTGACAGCTACGAGCAGTACTTC	CSVYLDSYEQYF
TRBJ2-6	.	.	TRBV4-1	TGCGCCAGCAGCCGCATGTGGTGGACCCCATCCTACTCTGGGGCCAACGTCCTGACTTTC	CASSRMWWTPSYSGANVLTF
TRBJ1-1	.	many	TRBV12-3/TRBV12-4	TGTGCCAGCAGTTTAAATCCCGTAACTGAAGCTTTCTTT	CASSLNPVTEAFF
TRBJ2-1	TRBD2	few	TRBV2	TGTGCCAGCAGCCAACTAGCGGGGGGTCTATACAATGAGCAGTTCTTC	CASSQLAGGLYNEQFF
TRBJ2-1	TRBD1	many	TRBV6-5	TGTGCCAGCAGTTTCACAGGGGTTCGCAATGAGCAGTTCTTC	CASSFTGVRNEQFF
TRBJ1-1	.	.	TRBV4-1	TGCGCCAGCAGCCAAGACCAGGGGCGAACTGAAGCTTTCTTT	CASSQDQGRTEAFF
TRBJ1-5	TRBD1	many	TRBV5-5	TGTGCCAGCAGCCCAGACAGGGATCAGCCCCAGCATTTT	CASSPDRDQPQHF
TRBJ2-5	.	few	TRBV9	TGTGCCAGCAGCAACGACGCGGGGTGGGAGACCCAGTACTTC	CASSNDAGWETQYF
TRBJ2-1	TRBD2	many	TRBV10-3	TGTGCCATCGCGCCGGCGGGAGAAAATGAGCAGTTCTTC	CAIAPAGENEQFF
TRBJ2-7	.	many	TRBV10-3	TGTGCCATCAGTCCCCAGGGAAAGTCCTACGAGCAGTACTTC	CAISPQGKSYEQYF
TRBJ2-1	.	few	TRBV5-1	TGCGCCAGCAGCTTGGGGACGTACCAAGGGGATGAGCAGTTCTTC	CASSLGTYQGDEQFF
TRBJ2-1	.	.	TRBV20-1	TGCAGTGCTCTGCCGGGGCTAGCCGTCATATTCAACAATGAGCAGTTCTTC	CSALPGLAVIFNNEQFF
TRBJ2-1	.	.	TRBV7-1	TGTGCCATCGGCTCGAGGCTTTACAATGAGCAGTTCTTC	CAIGSRLYNEQFF
TRBJ1-5	.	.	TRBV12-3/TRBV12-4	TGTGCCAGCAGAGAACAGGGATCTCAGCCCCAGCATTTT	CASREQGSQPQHF
TRBJ2-5	TRBD2	many	TRBV6-4	TGTGCCAGCAGTGACGCGGCTAGCGGGGAAGAGACCCAGTACTTC	CASSDAASGEETQYF